What follows describes a single T cell receptor (beta chain). The V gene's germline CDR1 is SGDLS and CDR2 YYNGEE. The CDR3 spans 14 residues. After removal of 4 bases from V and 6 bases from J, the junction contained 3 bases not matched to a gene. These data belong to a study of T cells in localized non-small cell lung cancer. The data were produced by immunoSEQ multiplex PCR, yet TCRdb's version contains in-frame clones alone and is incomplete. This table holds 1,500 to 2,000 clones, around 24% found once. Here the sequenced sample was normal lung tissue next to the tumor, taken before any cancer treatment. The rearrangement joins TRBV9 to TRBJ2-2; TRBD2 aligns across 10 bases. This TCR was recovered from a male donor aged 60 or over with stage II squamous cell lung carcinoma. The CDR3 protein is CASSSLAGAGELFF. DNA of the CDR3: TGTGCCAGCAGCTCTCTAGCGGGAGCCGGGGAGCTGTTTTTT.